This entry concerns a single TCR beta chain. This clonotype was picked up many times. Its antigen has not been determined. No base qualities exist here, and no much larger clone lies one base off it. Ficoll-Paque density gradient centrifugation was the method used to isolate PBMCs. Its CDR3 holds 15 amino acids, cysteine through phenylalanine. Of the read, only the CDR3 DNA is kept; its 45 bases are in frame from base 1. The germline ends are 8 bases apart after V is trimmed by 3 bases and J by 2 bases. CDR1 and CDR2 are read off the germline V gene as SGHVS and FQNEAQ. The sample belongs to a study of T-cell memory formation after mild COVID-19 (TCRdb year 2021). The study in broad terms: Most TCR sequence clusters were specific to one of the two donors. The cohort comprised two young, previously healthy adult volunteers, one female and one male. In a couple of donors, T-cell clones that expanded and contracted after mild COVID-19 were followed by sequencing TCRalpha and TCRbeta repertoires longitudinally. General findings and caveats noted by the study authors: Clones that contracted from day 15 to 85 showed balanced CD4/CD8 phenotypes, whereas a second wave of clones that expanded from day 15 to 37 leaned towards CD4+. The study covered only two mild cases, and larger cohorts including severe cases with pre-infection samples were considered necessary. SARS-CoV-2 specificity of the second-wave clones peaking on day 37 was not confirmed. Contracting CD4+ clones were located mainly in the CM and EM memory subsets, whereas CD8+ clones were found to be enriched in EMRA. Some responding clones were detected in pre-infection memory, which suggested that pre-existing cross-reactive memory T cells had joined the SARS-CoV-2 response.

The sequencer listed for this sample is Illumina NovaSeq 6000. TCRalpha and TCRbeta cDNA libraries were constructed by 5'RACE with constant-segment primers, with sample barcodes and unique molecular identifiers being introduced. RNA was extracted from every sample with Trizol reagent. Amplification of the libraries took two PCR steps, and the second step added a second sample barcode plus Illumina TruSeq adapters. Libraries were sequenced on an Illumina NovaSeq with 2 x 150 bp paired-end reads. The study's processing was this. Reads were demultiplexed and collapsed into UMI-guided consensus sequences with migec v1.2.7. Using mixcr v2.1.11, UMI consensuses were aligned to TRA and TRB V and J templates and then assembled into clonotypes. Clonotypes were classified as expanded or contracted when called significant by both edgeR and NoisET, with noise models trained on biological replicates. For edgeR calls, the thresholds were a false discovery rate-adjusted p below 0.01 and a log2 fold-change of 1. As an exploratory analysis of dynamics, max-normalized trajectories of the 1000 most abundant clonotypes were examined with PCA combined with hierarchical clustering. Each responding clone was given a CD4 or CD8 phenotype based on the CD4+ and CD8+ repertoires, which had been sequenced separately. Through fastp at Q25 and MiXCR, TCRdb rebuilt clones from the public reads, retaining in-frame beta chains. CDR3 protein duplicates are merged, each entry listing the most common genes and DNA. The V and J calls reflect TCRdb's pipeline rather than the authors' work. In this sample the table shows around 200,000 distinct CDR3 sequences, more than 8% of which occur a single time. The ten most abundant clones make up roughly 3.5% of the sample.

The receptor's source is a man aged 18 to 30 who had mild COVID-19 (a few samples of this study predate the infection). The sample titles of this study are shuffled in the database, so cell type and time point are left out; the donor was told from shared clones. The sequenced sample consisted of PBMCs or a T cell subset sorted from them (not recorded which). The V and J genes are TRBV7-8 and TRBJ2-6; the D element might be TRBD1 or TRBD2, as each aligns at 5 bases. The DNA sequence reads TGTGCCAGCAGCTTTCGGGGCACTGGGGCCAACGTCCTGACTTTC. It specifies CASSFRGTGANVLTF.